This TCR beta chain originates from a study of OX40 agonist ivuxolimab in advanced cancers. The wider study: Dose-escalation patients' cancers were hepatocellular carcinoma, melanoma, renal cell or head and neck cancer. Among those enrolled, mean age was 60 years (range roughly 20 to 79) and 82.7% were male.

Remarks on this clone: What it binds is unknown. At one boundary the junction diverges from the germline segment, which might be a read error.

The table came from immunoSEQ multiplex PCR; TCRdb's copy has only in-frame clones and leaves some out. Among 12,000 or so clones, 86% were seen once, and the ten largest hold 25% to 35%. The CDR3 covers 15 residues. In germline, CDR1 is SEHNR, CDR2 FQNEAQ (reference sequence). General study results and limits: The expanded peripheral T cells' antigen specificity was not determined.

The V gene is TRBV7-9, the J gene TRBJ1-1, with D tentatively TRBD1 (6 bases). The receptor was isolated from an adult with an advanced solid tumor such as melanoma, head and neck, liver or kidney cancer. Sequencing used CD4+ or CD8+ T cells sorted from blood, obtained in a trial of the OX40 agonist ivuxolimab. CDR3 residues: CASSQSTGSDTEAFF. The CDR3 bases are TGCGCCAGCAGCCAGTCAACAGGGTCGGATACTGAAGCTTTCTTT.